What follows is one T cell receptor beta chain and its context. The data belong to a study of blood T cell repertoires in COVID-19. V was cut by 3 bases and J by 5 bases, with 8 bases left in between. CDR3 length: 13 residues. CDR1 is MNHEY and CDR2 is SMNVEV in the germline V gene (reference sequence). The data were produced by immunoSEQ multiplex PCR, yet TCRdb's version contains in-frame clones alone and is incomplete. The sample holds under 500,000 clones, 70% to 90% seen once. The origin of this receptor is a woman between 18 and 29 years old with acute COVID-19. The rearrangement joins TRBV27 to TRBJ2-1; possibly TRBD1 for D (5 bases). Specimen: PBMCs or T cells enriched from blood (not recorded which). The CDR3 sequence: CASSLGPNNEQFF. DNA for the CDR3: TGTGCCAGCAGTTTGGGGCCTAACAATGAGCAGTTCTTC.